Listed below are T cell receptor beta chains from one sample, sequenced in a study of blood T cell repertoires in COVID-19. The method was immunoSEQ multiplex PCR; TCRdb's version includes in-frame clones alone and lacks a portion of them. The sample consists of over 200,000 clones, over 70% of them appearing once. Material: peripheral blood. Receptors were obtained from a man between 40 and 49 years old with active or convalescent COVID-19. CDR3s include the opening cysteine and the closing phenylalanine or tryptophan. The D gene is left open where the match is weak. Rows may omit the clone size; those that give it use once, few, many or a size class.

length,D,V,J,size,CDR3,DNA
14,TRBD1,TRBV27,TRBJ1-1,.,CASSSTGESTEAFF,TGTGCCAGCAGTTCTACAGGGGAAAGTACTGAAGCTTTCTTT
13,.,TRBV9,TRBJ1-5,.,CASSPGINQPQHF,TGTGCCAGCAGCCCGGGGATCAATCAGCCCCAGCATTTT
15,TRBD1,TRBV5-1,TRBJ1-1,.,CASSFPDRALTEAFF,TGCGCCAGCAGCTTTCCGGACAGGGCCCTCACTGAAGCTTTCTTT
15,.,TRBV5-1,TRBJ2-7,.,CASSNRDKSSYEQYF,TGCGCCAGCAGCAACCGGGACAAGAGCTCCTACGAGCAGTACTTC
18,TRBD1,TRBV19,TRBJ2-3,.,CASSSRTGSGFSTDTQYF,TGTGCCAGTAGTTCCCGGACAGGGAGCGGTTTTAGCACAGATACGCAGTATTTT
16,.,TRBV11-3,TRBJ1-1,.,CASSLDRTAMNTEAFF,TGTGCCAGCAGCTTAGATCGGACAGCTATGAACACTGAAGCTTTCTTT
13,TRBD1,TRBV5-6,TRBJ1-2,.,CASSLRTGSGYTF,TGTGCCAGCAGCTTGAGGACAGGCTCTGGCTACACCTTC
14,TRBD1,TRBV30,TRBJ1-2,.,CAWSSTGGFDGYTF,TGTGCCTGGAGTTCGACAGGGGGGTTCGATGGCTACACCTTC
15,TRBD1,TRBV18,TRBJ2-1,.,CASSQGGKSYNEQFF,TGTGCCAGCTCACAAGGGGGCAAGTCCTACAATGAGCAGTTCTTC
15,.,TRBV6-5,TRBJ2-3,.,CASSYRGGAVDTQYF,TGTGCCAGCAGTTATAGGGGGGGCGCGGTAGATACGCAGTATTTT
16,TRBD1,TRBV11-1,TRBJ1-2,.,CASSSDRDRRMYGYTF,TGTGCCAGCAGCAGCGACCGGGACAGGAGGATGTATGGCTACACCTTC
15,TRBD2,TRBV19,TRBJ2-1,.,CASRPGLAGGNEQFF,TGTGCCAGTCGCCCGGGACTAGCGGGAGGGAATGAGCAGTTCTTC
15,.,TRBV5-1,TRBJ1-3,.,CASSSTGASGNTIYF,TGCGCCAGCAGCTCTACAGGAGCCTCTGGAAACACCATATATTTT
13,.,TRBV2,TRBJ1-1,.,CASSLTENTEAFF,TGTGCCAGCAGCCTGACAGAGAACACTGAAGCTTTCTTT
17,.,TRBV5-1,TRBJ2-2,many,CASSRGAWGLGTGELFF,TGCGCCAGCAGTAGAGGGGCCTGGGGGCTGGGCACCGGGGAGCTGTTTTTT
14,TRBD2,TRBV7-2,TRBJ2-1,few,CASSLSGGRNEQFF,TGTGCCAGCAGCCTTAGCGGGGGGCGCAATGAGCAGTTCTTC
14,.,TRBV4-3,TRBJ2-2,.,CASSQVGRDGELFF,TGCGCCAGCAGCCAAGTAGGTCGGGACGGGGAGCTGTTTTTT
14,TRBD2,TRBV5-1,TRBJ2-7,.,CASTLRSGGWEQYF,TGCGCCAGCACCCTGCGGAGCGGGGGGTGGGAGCAGTACTTC
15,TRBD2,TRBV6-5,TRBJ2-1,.,CASSTPGLAFGEQFF,TGTGCCAGCAGTACTCCGGGACTAGCTTTCGGTGAGCAGTTCTTC
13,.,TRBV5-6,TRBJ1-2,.,CASSYSGVVGYTF,TGTGCCAGCAGCTACTCGGGGGTGGTTGGCTACACCTTC
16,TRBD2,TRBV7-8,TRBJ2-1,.,CASSFRIAGGRNEQFF,TGTGCCAGCAGCTTTCGAATAGCGGGAGGACGCAATGAGCAGTTCTTC
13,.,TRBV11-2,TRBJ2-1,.,CASSPVSYNEQFF,TGTGCCAGCAGCCCTGTCTCCTACAATGAGCAGTTCTTC
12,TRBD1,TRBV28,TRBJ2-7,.,CASSPTGDEQYF,TGTGCCAGCAGTCCGACAGGGGACGAGCAGTACTTC
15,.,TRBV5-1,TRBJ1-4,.,CASSSDGRREEKLFF,TGCGCCAGCAGCTCCGACGGGAGAAGGGAGGAAAAACTGTTTTTT
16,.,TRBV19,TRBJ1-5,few,CASSNLASHANQPQHF,TGTGCCAGTAGTAATCTCGCAAGCCACGCCAATCAGCCCCAGCATTTT
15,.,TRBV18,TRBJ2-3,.,CASSTEGGAGDTQYF,TGTGCCAGCTCGACCGAGGGCGGCGCTGGGGATACGCAGTATTTT
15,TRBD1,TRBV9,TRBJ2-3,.,CASSEAGTGADTQYF,TGTGCCAGCAGCGAGGCCGGGACAGGGGCCGATACGCAGTATTTT
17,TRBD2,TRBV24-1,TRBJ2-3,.,CATSDPVGAGGTDTQYF,TGTGCCACCAGTGACCCTGTCGGGGCGGGGGGTACAGATACGCAGTATTTT
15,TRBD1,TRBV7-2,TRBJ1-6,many,CASSRRGQDNSPLHF,TGTGCCAGCAGCCGTCGGGGACAGGATAATTCACCCCTCCACTTT
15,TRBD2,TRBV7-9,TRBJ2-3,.,CASSLGTSGTDTQYF,TGTGCCAGCAGCTTAGGGACTAGCGGCACAGATACGCAGTATTTT
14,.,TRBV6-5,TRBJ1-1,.,CASSYLRQNTEAFF,TGTGCCAGCAGTTACCTGCGACAGAACACTGAAGCTTTCTTT
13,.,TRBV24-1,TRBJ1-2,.,CATSVGGGNGYTF,TGTGCCACCAGTGTAGGCGGGGGTAATGGCTACACCTTC
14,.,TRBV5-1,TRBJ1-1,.,CASSLETGNTEAFF,TGCGCCAGCAGCTTGGAGACAGGGAACACTGAAGCTTTCTTT
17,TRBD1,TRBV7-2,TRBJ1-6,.,CASSLPTGGGYNSPLHF,TGTGCCAGCAGCTTGCCCACAGGGGGCGGGTATAATTCACCCCTCCACTTT
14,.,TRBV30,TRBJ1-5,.,CAWSFKETHQPQHF,TGTGCCTGGAGTTTTAAAGAAACTCATCAGCCCCAGCATTTT
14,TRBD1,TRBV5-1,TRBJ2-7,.,CASSPGQGRYEQYF,TGCGCCAGCAGCCCGGGACAGGGGAGATACGAGCAGTACTTC
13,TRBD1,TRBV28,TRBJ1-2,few,CASSPRQGHGYTF,TGTGCCAGCAGTCCGCGACAGGGACATGGCTACACCTTC
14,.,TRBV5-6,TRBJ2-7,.,CASSLLTGDSEQYF,TGTGCCAGCAGCTTGTTGACTGGGGACTCCGAGCAGTACTTC
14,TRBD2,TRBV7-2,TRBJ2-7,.,CATRLAGGPHEQYF,TGTGCCACACGACTAGCGGGAGGGCCCCACGAGCAGTACTTC
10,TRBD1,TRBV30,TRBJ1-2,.,CACDRGRCTF,TGTGCCTGTGACAGGGGGAGGTGCACCTTC
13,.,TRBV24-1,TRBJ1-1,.,CATSGTVNTEAFF,TGTGCCACCAGTGGCACAGTGAACACTGAAGCTTTCTTT
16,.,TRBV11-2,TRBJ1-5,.,CASSLVGGSSNQPQHF,TGTGCCAGCAGCTTAGTCGGAGGCTCTAGCAATCAGCCCCAGCATTTT
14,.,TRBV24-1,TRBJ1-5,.,CATSDRLSRQPQHF,TGTGCCACCAGTGACAGACTGAGCAGACAGCCCCAGCATTTT
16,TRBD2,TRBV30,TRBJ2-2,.,CAWSGERTSGTGELFF,TGTGCCTGGAGTGGGGAAAGGACTAGCGGCACCGGGGAGCTGTTTTTT
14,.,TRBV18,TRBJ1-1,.,CASSPTALNTEAFF,TGTGCCAGCTCACCAACAGCCCTGAACACTGAAGCTTTCTTT
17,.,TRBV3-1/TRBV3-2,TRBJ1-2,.,CASSQGSVATGVYGYTF,TGTGCCAGCAGCCAAGGTAGTGTGGCTACCGGGGTCTATGGCTACACCTTC
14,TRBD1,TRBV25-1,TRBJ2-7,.,CASSGTGGSYEQYF,TGTGCCAGCAGTGGGACAGGGGGTTCCTACGAGCAGTACTTC
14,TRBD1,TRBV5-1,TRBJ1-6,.,CASSSGTVNSPLHF,TGCGCCAGCAGCTCCGGGACAGTTAATTCACCCCTCCACTTT
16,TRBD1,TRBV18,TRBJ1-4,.,CASSLQATGAGEKLFF,TGTGCCAGCTCACTTCAAGCTACAGGGGCAGGCGAAAAACTGTTTTTT
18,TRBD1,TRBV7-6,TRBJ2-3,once,CASSFPSGGDREPDTQYF,TGTGCCAGCAGCTTTCCCTCAGGAGGGGACAGGGAGCCAGATACGCAGTATTTT
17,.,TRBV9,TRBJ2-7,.,CASSDPLGGDRTDEQYF,TGTGCCAGCAGCGACCCCCTGGGCGGGGACCGAACGGACGAGCAGTACTTC
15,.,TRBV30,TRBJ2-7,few,CAWSASGLSFYEQYF,TGTGCCTGGAGTGCATCCGGACTATCCTTCTACGAGCAGTACTTC
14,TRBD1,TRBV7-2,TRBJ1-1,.,CASSSWTGPTEAFF,TGTGCCAGCAGCTCTTGGACAGGGCCCACTGAAGCTTTCTTT
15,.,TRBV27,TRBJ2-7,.,CASSLTDRGAYEQYF,TGTGCCAGCAGTTTAACGGACAGAGGGGCTTACGAGCAGTACTTC
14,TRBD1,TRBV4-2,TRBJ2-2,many,CASSRGQGDGELFF,TGTGCCAGCAGCCGCGGACAGGGAGACGGGGAGCTGTTTTTT
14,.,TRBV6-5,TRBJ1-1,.,CASSYRGSSTEAFF,TGTGCCAGCAGTTACAGGGGATCAAGCACTGAAGCTTTCTTT
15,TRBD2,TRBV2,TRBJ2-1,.,CASSGTSGSAGEQFF,TGTGCCAGCAGTGGGACTAGCGGGAGCGCGGGTGAGCAGTTCTTC
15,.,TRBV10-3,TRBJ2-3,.,CAISDGRGETDTQYF,TGTGCCATCAGTGACGGCAGGGGGGAGACAGATACGCAGTATTTT
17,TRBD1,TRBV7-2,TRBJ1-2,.,CASSSATGGWGAYGYTF,TGTGCCAGCAGCTCTGCGACAGGGGGCTGGGGAGCCTATGGCTACACCTTC